The clone carrying this TCR beta chain was seen more than once but under ten times. This specimen comes from a study of shared T cell receptors in the human thymus. Method: immunoSEQ multiplex PCR; TCRdb's copy keeps in-frame clones and lacks some. The data contain over 650,000 clones, around 87% of them singletons. The sample was also reused in another study, on human thymus T cells.

The TCR was taken from a boy under three years old with a congenital heart defect. Sequencing input: thymocytes.

CDR3: CASSPGTHDNEQFF. CDR3 DNA sequence: TGTGCCAGCAGTCCCGGGACTCACGACAATGAGCAGTTCTTC. The genes are TRBV6-6 and TRBJ2-1; TRBD2 might be the D (6 bases). V lost 5 bases to trimming and J lost 5 bases, with 13 bases between them. CDR1 and CDR2 from the germline V gene are MNHNY and SVGAGI (reference sequence). The CDR3 is made up of 14 amino acids.